These T cell receptor beta chains were read from a single sample in a study of cytomegalovirus exposure and HLA in healthy donors. Produced via immunoSEQ multiplex PCR; TCRdb's table is partial and in-frame only. The top ten clones hold roughly 2% of a sample with around 150,000 clones, 75% to 80% of them seen once. Input material: PBMCs. The receptors originated from a man aged 25-45 years in good health and CMV-seronegative. CDR3s include the opening cysteine and the closing phenylalanine or tryptophan. The D gene is left open where the match is weak. The listing skips clone size in some rows; elsewhere it reads once, few, many or a size class.

d_gene | j_gene | v_gene | abundance | CDR3aa | CDR3nt
- | TRBJ2-7 | TRBV9 | - | CASSVLGGRGSEQYF | TGTGCCAGCAGCGTCCTGGGGGGGCGAGGGTCCGAGCAGTACTTC
- | TRBJ2-1 | TRBV27 | once | CASSLSPQGGNEQFF | TGTGCCAGCAGTTTATCTCCCCAGGGGGGTAATGAGCAGTTCTTC
- | TRBJ1-1 | TRBV7-2 | - | CASSPWQGSENTEAFF | TGTGCCAGCAGCCCTTGGCAGGGGTCTGAGAACACTGAAGCTTTCTTT
TRBD2 | TRBJ2-7 | TRBV28 | - | CAGGRGQSGGEQYF | TGTGCCGGGGGACGTGGGCAATCGGGGGGCGAGCAGTACTTC
TRBD1 | TRBJ1-5 | TRBV6-1 | - | CASSDGQGGSQPQHF | TGTGCCAGCAGTGACGGACAGGGAGGCAGTCAGCCCCAGCATTTT
TRBD2 | TRBJ2-1 | TRBV9 | - | CASDGGGDRNEQFF | TGTGCCAGCGACGGCGGGGGAGACCGCAATGAGCAGTTCTTC
- | TRBJ2-5 | TRBV27 | - | CASSLSLGTGLRGQYF | TGTGCCAGCAGTTTATCTTTGGGGACTGGCCTACGGGGGCAGTACTTC
- | TRBJ2-3 | TRBV6-1 | - | CASSNYADTQYF | TGTGCCAGCAGCAACTACGCAGATACGCAGTATTTT
- | TRBJ1-1 | TRBV29-1 | - | CSVETVRTEAFF | TGCAGCGTTGAGACGGTGAGGACAGAAGCTTTCTTT
- | TRBJ2-7 | TRBV5-1 | - | CASSLVPTGTTYEQYF | TGCGCCAGCAGCTTGGTCCCAACAGGGACAACCTACGAGCAGTACTTC
TRBD1 | TRBJ1-4 | TRBV18 | once | CASSSNWDSGEKLFF | TGTGCCAGCTCGTCAAACTGGGACAGTGGGGAAAAACTGTTTTTT
TRBD2 | TRBJ2-5 | TRBV7-2 | few | CASSIAGGPGETQYF | TGTGCCAGCAGCATAGCGGGAGGGCCCGGGGAGACCCAGTACTTC
- | TRBJ2-6 | TRBV4-1 | once | CASSQEEHRSGANVLTF | TGCGCCAGCAGCCAAGAGGAGCACCGCTCTGGGGCCAACGTCCTGACTTTC
TRBD2 | TRBJ2-1 | TRBV5-1 | once | CASSSVAGGGYNEQFF | TGCGCCAGCAGCTCTGTAGCGGGAGGTGGCTACAATGAGCAGTTCTTC